This T cell receptor beta chain emerged from a study of blood T cell repertoires in COVID-19. Overall study: The samples span acute and convalescent COVID-19 from the United States, Italy and Spain. Sources were T cells, B-cell-depleted T cells, or PBMCs; the material itself was cDNA or gDNA.

Study processing details: Amplification from reference gene primers served as the basis for estimated nucleated cell counts. Generated by immunoSEQ multiplex PCR, the TCRdb table keeps only in-frame clones and is missing some. V, J and clone size were drawn from that table, and D and trimming were deduced from the DNA. This table has about 140,000 clones, approximately 80% appearing once. This CDR3 has 15 residues. Trimming pared 5 bases from V and 8 bases from J, leaving 21 bases between. CDR1 is MDHEN and CDR2 is SYDVKM in the germline V gene. This clone was seen just once. Sample: peripheral blood. This receptor was taken from a woman of 80 years or more with active or convalescent COVID-19. The rearrangement links TRBV28 to TRBJ1-2; no firm D call. The CDR3: CASSPVGAPIYGYTF. The DNA for the CDR3 is TGTGCCAGCAGTCCAGTGGGCGCACCCATATACGGCTACACCTTC.